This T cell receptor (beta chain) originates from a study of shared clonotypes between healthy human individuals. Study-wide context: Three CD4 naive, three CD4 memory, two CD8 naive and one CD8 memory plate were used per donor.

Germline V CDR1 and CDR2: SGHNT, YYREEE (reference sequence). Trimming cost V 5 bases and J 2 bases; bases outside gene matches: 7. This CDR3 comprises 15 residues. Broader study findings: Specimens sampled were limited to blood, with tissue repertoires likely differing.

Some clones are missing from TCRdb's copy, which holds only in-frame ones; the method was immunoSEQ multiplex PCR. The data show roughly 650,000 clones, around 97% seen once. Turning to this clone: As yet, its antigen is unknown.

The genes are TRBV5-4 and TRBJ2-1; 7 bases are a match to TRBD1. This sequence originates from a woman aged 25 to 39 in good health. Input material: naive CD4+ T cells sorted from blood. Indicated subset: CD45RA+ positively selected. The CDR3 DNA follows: TGTGCCAGCAGTCCCGGGACAGAGACCTACAATGAGCAGTTCTTC. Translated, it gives CASSPGTETYNEQFF.